This is a list of T cell receptor beta chains from one sample in a study of OX40 agonist ivuxolimab in advanced cancers. Produced via immunoSEQ multiplex PCR; TCRdb's table is partial and in-frame only. The data show tens of thousands of clones, with roughly 92% seen just once and 0.55% to 0.75% held by the top ten. The starting material was CD4+ or CD8+ T cells sorted from blood, obtained in a trial of the OX40 agonist ivuxolimab. These receptors originate from an adult with an advanced solid tumor such as melanoma, head and neck, liver or kidney cancer. The CDR3 runs from the conserved cysteine through the conserved F or W. D genes are given only for firm matches. Some rows mark clone size as missing; the rest say once, few, many or name a class of expanded clone.

abundance: NA; d_gene: TRBD1; v_gene: TRBV11-2; j_gene: TRBJ2-5; CDR3nt: TGTGCCAGCAATAAAGCCGGGGACAGGCAGTACTTC; CDR3aa: CASNKAGDRQYF
abundance: NA; d_gene: NA; v_gene: TRBV18; j_gene: TRBJ2-5; CDR3nt: TGTGCCAGCTCAACTCAAGAGACCCAGTACTTC; CDR3aa: CASSTQETQYF
abundance: NA; d_gene: TRBD2; v_gene: TRBV2; j_gene: TRBJ2-4; CDR3nt: TGTGCCAGCAGTCCGATAGGGACTAGCGGGAGTAACATTCAGTACTTC; CDR3aa: CASSPIGTSGSNIQYF
abundance: NA; d_gene: TRBD1; v_gene: TRBV6-5; j_gene: TRBJ2-7; CDR3nt: TGTGCCAGCAGTTTCGGGACAGGTTCGTACGAGCAGTACTTC; CDR3aa: CASSFGTGSYEQYF
abundance: NA; d_gene: NA; v_gene: TRBV27; j_gene: TRBJ1-1; CDR3nt: TGTGCCAGCTCCTTCAACCGAGAGGGGGACACTGAAGCTTTCTTT; CDR3aa: CASSFNREGDTEAFF
abundance: NA; d_gene: NA; v_gene: TRBV19; j_gene: TRBJ1-5; CDR3nt: TGTGCCAGTAGTATCGGAGTGTTCCCGCATTTT; CDR3aa: CASSIGVFPHF
abundance: NA; d_gene: NA; v_gene: TRBV7-8; j_gene: TRBJ2-7; CDR3nt: TGTGCCAGCAGCCTAGGGGGGGGCGAGCAGTACTTC; CDR3aa: CASSLGGGEQYF
abundance: NA; d_gene: NA; v_gene: TRBV5-1; j_gene: TRBJ2-7; CDR3nt: TGCGCCAGCAGCTTGGACCCCATGTCCGACGAGCAGTACTTC; CDR3aa: CASSLDPMSDEQYF
abundance: NA; d_gene: NA; v_gene: TRBV10-3; j_gene: TRBJ2-4; CDR3nt: TGTGCCATCAGTGGTGGGGACGGGGCCAAAAACATTCAGTACTTC; CDR3aa: CAISGGDGAKNIQYF
abundance: NA; d_gene: NA; v_gene: TRBV7-3; j_gene: TRBJ2-5; CDR3nt: TGTGCCAGCAGCCCTGACGGAGCGAGGGAGACCCAGTACTTC; CDR3aa: CASSPDGARETQYF
abundance: NA; d_gene: TRBD1; v_gene: TRBV19; j_gene: TRBJ1-1; CDR3nt: TGTGCCAGTAGTCCGGGACAGGGGGGCACTGAAGCTTTCTTT; CDR3aa: CASSPGQGGTEAFF
abundance: NA; d_gene: TRBD1; v_gene: TRBV7-9; j_gene: TRBJ1-2; CDR3nt: TGTGCCAGCAGCTTACAGGGGGCGAACTATGGCTACACCTTC; CDR3aa: CASSLQGANYGYTF
abundance: NA; d_gene: NA; v_gene: TRBV11-1; j_gene: TRBJ2-1; CDR3nt: TGTGCCAGCAGCTTGTCCTCTAGCAGGTCCCTAGGTGAGCAGTTCTTC; CDR3aa: CASSLSSSRSLGEQFF
abundance: NA; d_gene: TRBD2; v_gene: TRBV2; j_gene: TRBJ2-3; CDR3nt: TGTGCCAGCATGCTAGCGGCTAGCACAGATACGCAGTATTTT; CDR3aa: CASMLAASTDTQYF
abundance: few; d_gene: TRBD2; v_gene: TRBV6-7; j_gene: TRBJ2-7; CDR3nt: TGTGCCAGCAGACAAATTAGCGGGAGGCCCGTTCACGAGCAGTACTTC; CDR3aa: CASRQISGRPVHEQYF
abundance: NA; d_gene: TRBD1; v_gene: TRBV18; j_gene: TRBJ2-2; CDR3nt: TGTGCCAGCTCACTCGGGACAGGGGACACCGGGGAGCTGTTTTTT; CDR3aa: CASSLGTGDTGELFF
abundance: NA; d_gene: NA; v_gene: TRBV30; j_gene: TRBJ1-5; CDR3nt: TGTGCCTGGAGTTCAGGCGGTGGGCAGCCCCAGCATTTT; CDR3aa: CAWSSGGGQPQHF
abundance: NA; d_gene: NA; v_gene: TRBV2; j_gene: TRBJ1-5; CDR3nt: TGTGCCAGCAGTGGGGCGGCGGGCTTAGGCAATCAGCCCCAGCATTTT; CDR3aa: CASSGAAGLGNQPQHF
abundance: few; d_gene: TRBD2; v_gene: TRBV18; j_gene: TRBJ2-3; CDR3nt: TGTGCCAGCTCACCAATTCGGGAGGCAGATACGCAGTATTTT; CDR3aa: CASSPIREADTQYF
abundance: NA; d_gene: NA; v_gene: TRBV5-6; j_gene: TRBJ1-1; CDR3nt: TGTGCCAGCAGCCTTCCCGGACAGTACACTGAAGCTTTCTTT; CDR3aa: CASSLPGQYTEAFF
abundance: NA; d_gene: TRBD2; v_gene: TRBV10-1; j_gene: TRBJ2-5; CDR3nt: TGCGCCAGCAGTGAGTCGATAGCGGGGGAGCAGACCCAGTACTTC; CDR3aa: CASSESIAGEQTQYF
abundance: NA; d_gene: NA; v_gene: TRBV14; j_gene: TRBJ2-5; CDR3nt: TGTGTTAAATTTCAAGAGACCCAGTACTTC; CDR3aa: CVKFQETQYF
abundance: NA; d_gene: TRBD2; v_gene: TRBV5-1; j_gene: TRBJ2-5; CDR3nt: TGCGCCAGCAGCTCCCTACCCCTCTCTCTACGGGAGGGCCATGAGACCCAGTACTTC; CDR3aa: CASSSLPLSLREGHETQYF
abundance: NA; d_gene: NA; v_gene: TRBV6-1; j_gene: TRBJ2-3; CDR3nt: TGTGCCAGCCTGGCAGAACCGAGGAGGATTGATACGCAGTATTTT; CDR3aa: CASLAEPRRIDTQYF
abundance: NA; d_gene: TRBD1; v_gene: TRBV19; j_gene: TRBJ1-5; CDR3nt: TGTGCCAGTAGTGTCCGACAGGGTACGAACCAGCCCCAGCATTTT; CDR3aa: CASSVRQGTNQPQHF
abundance: NA; d_gene: TRBD1; v_gene: TRBV5-8; j_gene: TRBJ1-2; CDR3nt: TGTGCCAGCAGTTCTTGGGGACAGGTGATTTATGGCTACACCTTC; CDR3aa: CASSSWGQVIYGYTF
abundance: NA; d_gene: TRBD1; v_gene: TRBV18; j_gene: TRBJ1-2; CDR3nt: TGTGCCAGCTCAGAAGGAACCGGGACAGGGGGCTTTGGCTACACCTTC; CDR3aa: CASSEGTGTGGFGYTF
abundance: NA; d_gene: NA; v_gene: TRBV5-6; j_gene: TRBJ1-4; CDR3nt: TGTGCCAGCAGCTTCCGGTCGGAGAATGAAAAACTGTTTTTT; CDR3aa: CASSFRSENEKLFF
abundance: NA; d_gene: TRBD1; v_gene: TRBV6-5; j_gene: TRBJ1-1; CDR3nt: TGTGCCAGCAAATCTCCAGGGGGCAGGACTGAAGCTTTCTTT; CDR3aa: CASKSPGGRTEAFF
abundance: NA; d_gene: NA; v_gene: TRBV11-3; j_gene: TRBJ2-5; CDR3nt: TGTGCCAGCAGCTTAGGGGCGGGGCAGCAAGAGACCCAGTACTTC; CDR3aa: CASSLGAGQQETQYF
abundance: few; d_gene: NA; v_gene: TRBV4-2; j_gene: TRBJ2-4; CDR3nt: TGTGCCAGCAGCCAACCTCAGGGGGGGCGGGGAAACATTCAGTACTTC; CDR3aa: CASSQPQGGRGNIQYF
abundance: NA; d_gene: NA; v_gene: TRBV14; j_gene: TRBJ2-7; CDR3nt: TGTGCCAGCAGCCAAAGGGATAGCAACTCCTACGAGCAGTACTTC; CDR3aa: CASSQRDSNSYEQYF
abundance: NA; d_gene: NA; v_gene: TRBV12-5; j_gene: TRBJ2-3; CDR3nt: TGTGCTAGTGGTTTATTTCAAGTCACAGATACGCAGTATTTT; CDR3aa: CASGLFQVTDTQYF
abundance: NA; d_gene: NA; v_gene: TRBV30; j_gene: TRBJ1-2; CDR3nt: TGTGCCTGGAGTGGTATACGGGGCAACTATGGCTACACCTTC; CDR3aa: CAWSGIRGNYGYTF
abundance: NA; d_gene: NA; v_gene: TRBV6-5; j_gene: TRBJ1-2; CDR3nt: TGTGCCAGCAGTTACTCTGCCGGGTTCGGCTACACCTTC; CDR3aa: CASSYSAGFGYTF
abundance: NA; d_gene: TRBD2; v_gene: TRBV9; j_gene: TRBJ2-2; CDR3nt: TGTGCCAGCAGCCCTACTAGCCGGGGACTAGACGGCGGGGAGCTGTTTTTT; CDR3aa: CASSPTSRGLDGGELFF
abundance: NA; d_gene: NA; v_gene: TRBV11-2; j_gene: TRBJ1-2; CDR3nt: TGTGCCAGCAGCTTAAATGGTGGTCGCGGTGGCTACACCTTC; CDR3aa: CASSLNGGRGGYTF
abundance: NA; d_gene: NA; v_gene: TRBV6-1; j_gene: TRBJ1-2; CDR3nt: TGTGCCAGCAGTCAACGGACAGAAGGTCACTATGGCTACACCTTC; CDR3aa: CASSQRTEGHYGYTF
abundance: NA; d_gene: TRBD2; v_gene: TRBV30; j_gene: TRBJ2-1; CDR3nt: TGTGCCTGGAGTGTACCCCACGGGACTAAGTCCTACAATGAGCAGTTCTTC; CDR3aa: CAWSVPHGTKSYNEQFF
abundance: NA; d_gene: TRBD1; v_gene: TRBV5-5; j_gene: TRBJ1-4; CDR3nt: TGTGCCAGCAGCTTGGCACCCAGGGGGCGATTTGAAAAACTGTTTTTT; CDR3aa: CASSLAPRGRFEKLFF
abundance: NA; d_gene: TRBD2; v_gene: TRBV7-2; j_gene: TRBJ2-7; CDR3nt: TGTGCCAGCAGCTTAGAACTAGCGGGAGGATCCTTCTCCTACGAGCAGTACTTC; CDR3aa: CASSLELAGGSFSYEQYF
abundance: NA; d_gene: NA; v_gene: TRBV21-1; j_gene: TRBJ2-2; CDR3nt: TGTGCCAGCCCGGGACGGCGAAACACCGGGGAGCTGTTTTTT; CDR3aa: CASPGRRNTGELFF
abundance: NA; d_gene: TRBD1; v_gene: TRBV6-1; j_gene: TRBJ2-3; CDR3nt: TGTGCCAGCAGAGAGACAGGGGGGACAGATACGCAGTATTTT; CDR3aa: CASRETGGTDTQYF
abundance: NA; d_gene: NA; v_gene: TRBV6-4; j_gene: TRBJ1-4; CDR3nt: TGTGCCAGCAGTGACGTGGCAGAAACTAATGAAAAACTGTTTTTT; CDR3aa: CASSDVAETNEKLFF
abundance: NA; d_gene: NA; v_gene: TRBV25-1; j_gene: TRBJ2-3; CDR3nt: TGTGCCAGCAGTGATTTGACAGATACGCAGTATTTT; CDR3aa: CASSDLTDTQYF
abundance: NA; d_gene: TRBD2; v_gene: TRBV13; j_gene: TRBJ2-3; CDR3nt: TGTGCCAGCAGCTTGCTAGCGGGAGGCTATACGCAGTATTTT; CDR3aa: CASSLLAGGYTQYF
abundance: NA; d_gene: NA; v_gene: TRBV5-1; j_gene: TRBJ1-1; CDR3nt: TGCGCCAGCAGCTACCAGCAGAACACTGAAGCTTTCTTT; CDR3aa: CASSYQQNTEAFF
abundance: NA; d_gene: NA; v_gene: TRBV7-2; j_gene: TRBJ2-1; CDR3nt: TGTGCCAGCAGCCGAACGGGGGAGCAGTTCTTC; CDR3aa: CASSRTGEQFF
abundance: NA; d_gene: NA; v_gene: TRBV19; j_gene: TRBJ2-5; CDR3nt: TGTGCCAGTAGCGACCCTGGGGGGGCCTCCAAGACCCAGTACTTC; CDR3aa: CASSDPGGASKTQYF
abundance: once; d_gene: NA; v_gene: TRBV2; j_gene: TRBJ2-5; CDR3nt: TGTGCCAGCAGCGGGGTGGGAGAGACCCAGTACTTC; CDR3aa: CASSGVGETQYF
abundance: NA; d_gene: NA; v_gene: TRBV7-9; j_gene: TRBJ2-5; CDR3nt: TGTGCCAGCAGCTTACTTGCCAGGGGAGGCCAAGAGACCCAGTACTTC; CDR3aa: CASSLLARGGQETQYF
abundance: NA; d_gene: NA; v_gene: TRBV29-1; j_gene: TRBJ1-2; CDR3nt: TGCAGCGCCCGGAACAGGGACGGCTATGGCTACACCTTC; CDR3aa: CSARNRDGYGYTF